The present entry profiles one TCR beta chain with its context. The V end lost 3 bases, the J end lost 2 bases, and 13 bases lay between the germline ends. This CDR3 is built from 16 residues. The germline V gene has CDR1 SEHNR and CDR2 FQNEAQ (reference sequence). The authors' processing: Cell counts per sample came from amplifying reference gene primers. The data were produced by immunoSEQ multiplex PCR, yet TCRdb's version contains in-frame clones alone and is incomplete. The V and J calls and the clone size are those of that table, but D and trimming were determined from the DNA. The sample consists of about 130,000 clones, more than 75% of them appearing once. This specimen belongs to a study of blood T cell repertoires in COVID-19. About the research overall: The United States, Italy and Spain were the sources of the acute and convalescent COVID-19 samples. Sources were T cells, B-cell-depleted T cells, or PBMCs; the material itself was cDNA or gDNA.

The receptor's source is a woman in her 50s who had recovered from COVID-19. The rearrangement uses TRBV7-9 and TRBJ1-4; D is perhaps TRBD1 (5 bases). The material sequenced was peripheral blood. The CDR3 protein is CASSFSGYRTNEKLFF. The CDR3 coding sequence is TGTGCCAGCAGCTTCTCAGGGTATAGGACTAATGAAAAACTGTTTTTT. Supplemented by reference TRBV7-9 and TRBJ1-4, the full variable domain reads DTGVSQNPRHKITKRGQNVTFRCDPISEHNRLYWYRQTLGQGPEFLTYFQNEAQLEKSRLLSDRFSAERPKGSFSTLEIQRTEQGDSAMYLCASSFSGYRTNEKLFFGSGTQLSVL.